This record looks at one T cell receptor (beta chain) sequence and its context. The sample belongs to a study of T-cell reconstitution after alpha-beta-depleted transplantation in children. The V gene lost 0 bases and the J gene lost 6 bases, with 12 bases spanning the gap. The CDR3 extends over 14 amino acids. Germline lookup yields CDR1 SGHNT and CDR2 YYREEE (reference sequence). Unique molecular identifiers were used in preparing the TCRbeta library. TCRdb redid the calling of the PCR reads with MiXCR, one entry per CDR3 protein. The profile shows about 900,000 distinct CDR3 sequences, about 29% of them singletons.

The chain employs TRBV5-4 and TRBJ1-2, with a weak D call TRBD1 (5 bases). The sample in question was PBMCs, mostly from graft donor cells, obtained 360 days after TCRalphabeta/CD19-depleted stem cell transplant. The sequence was collected from a boy younger than two who had a stem cell transplant for SCID, so the T cells may come from the graft donor. The CDR3 DNA is TGTGCCAGCAGCTTGGGTGGCAGGGTTGATGGCTACACCTTC. It encodes CASSLGGRVDGYTF. The variable domain in full, with the rest retrieved from reference TRBV5-4 and TRBJ1-2, is ETGVTQSPTHLIKTRGQQVTLRCSSQSGHNTVSWYQQALGQGPQFIFQYYREEENGRGNFPPRFSGLQFPNYSSELNVNALELDDSALYLCASSLGGRVDGYTFGSGTRLTVV.